Sequencing of this TCR beta chain was carried out in a study of blood T cell repertoires in COVID-19. Turning to the study itself: Nucleic acid was either cDNA or gDNA, and it came from T cells, B-cell-depleted T cells, or PBMCs.

Clones were read by immunoSEQ multiplex PCR, and TCRdb kept only the in-frame ones, dropping some. The table shows about 150,000 clones, with 80% to 90% occurring only once. Per the germline V gene, CDR1 is MNHEY and CDR2 is SMNVEV (reference sequence). V trimming: 4 bases; J trimming: 2 bases; junction bases outside the gene matches: 4. The CDR3 covers 15 residues. The TCR was taken from a man between 65 and 85 years old with acute or convalescent COVID-19. The chain uses TRBV27 and TRBJ2-7; 11 bases agree with TRBD2. The sequenced sample was peripheral blood. The DNA for the CDR3 is TGTGCCAGCAGTTCAGGGACTAGCGGCACCTACGAGCAGTACTTC. As protein: CASSSGTSGTYEQYF.